The TCR beta chain under discussion was sequenced for a study of PD-L1 blockade in urothelial cancer. Only in-frame clones appear in the TCRdb table, and some are missing; sequencing was by immunoSEQ multiplex PCR. The top ten hold 4.7% of the sample, which has about 76,000 clones, 80% to 85% seen once. This TCR derives from a man aged 70 or older with urothelial cancer. The material was PBMCs, obtained around atezolizumab (anti-PD-L1) treatment.

This chain's CDR3 is CASSAYTGNTIYF. For the CDR3, the DNA is TGTGCCAGCAGCGCTTATACAGGAAACACCATATATTTT. This chain joins TRBV13 and TRBJ1-3; D ambiguous. Germline V gene lookup returns CDR1 PRHDT and CDR2 FYEKMQ (reference sequence). With 5 bases removed from V and 4 bases from J, the gap between germline ends came to 9 bases. The CDR3 extends over 13 amino acids.